This T cell receptor beta chain was captured in a study of OX40 agonist ivuxolimab in advanced cancers. The CDR3 sequence is 17 residues long. Germline V CDR1 and CDR2: SGDLS, YYNGEE. V gave up 0 bases and J gave up 5 bases; unmatched junction bases: 11. Repertoires were generated with immunoSEQ multiplex PCR, while TCRdb's copy carries only in-frame clones and drops some. The sample lists some 25,000 clones; around 73% were seen once. The sample in question was CD4+ or CD8+ T cells sorted from blood, obtained in a trial of the OX40 agonist ivuxolimab. V and J are TRBV9 and TRBJ2-1; 7 bases are shared with TRBD2. The source is an adult with an advanced solid tumor such as melanoma, head and neck, liver or kidney cancer. The CDR3: CASSVGISGGGHNEQFF. Written as DNA, the CDR3 is TGTGCCAGCAGCGTAGGTATCTCGGGAGGAGGCCACAATGAGCAGTTCTTC.